The entry below describes one T cell receptor beta chain. This entry is derived from a study of T cell changes during pregnancy in multiple sclerosis. Clones were sequenced by immunoSEQ multiplex PCR, and TCRdb holds only the in-frame ones, with some missing. The profile shows over 55,000 clones, 75% to 90% of them singletons. CDR3 length: 16 residues. With 0 bases clipped from V and 7 bases from J, the junction kept 6 bases outside the gene matches. Germline CDR1 and CDR2: SGHTA and FQGNSA. V gene TRBV7-2 combines with J gene TRBJ2-2, with 9 bases aligning to TRBD2. The sample was peripheral blood, taken after pregnancy. The sequence was obtained from a female donor in good health, enrolled as a control in a pregnancy study. This CDR3 is CASSLAQAGGGGELFF. In DNA, the CDR3 is TGTGCCAGCAGCTTAGCGCAAGCGGGGGGAGGCGGGGAGCTGTTTTTT.